This TCR beta chain was observed in a study of CD8 T cells in ankylosing spondylitis. A few counts support this clonotype. What it binds is unknown. Study results and caveats: The study identified a TCR beta motif of 7 or 8 highly homologous variants that appeared characteristic of ankylosing spondylitis blood.

MiXCR was run by TCRdb on the 5' RACE reads, yielding one entry per CDR3 protein. The repertoire holds 200,000 to 250,000 distinct CDR3 sequences, roughly 25% seen once, with more than 6.5% in the top ten. The V gene lost 3 bases and the J gene lost 2 bases, with 11 bases spanning the gap. This CDR3 region has 14 residues. CDR1 is SEHNR and CDR2 is FQNEAQ in the germline V gene (reference sequence). The specimen was blood, either unsorted or a sorted T cell fraction (not recorded which). The genes are TRBV7-9 and TRBJ2-7, with TRBD1 as a possible D gene (6 bases). The clonotype originates from a male donor with ankylosing spondylitis or in good health (not recorded which). This CDR3 reads CASSFTGSPYEQYF. CDR3 nucleotides: TGTGCCAGCAGCTTCACAGGGAGTCCCTACGAGCAGTACTTC. Using reference TRBV7-9 and TRBJ2-7 for the parts outside the CDR3, the full variable domain is DTGVSQNPRHKITKRGQNVTFRCDPISEHNRLYWYRQTLGQGPEFLTYFQNEAQLEKSRLLSDRFSAERPKGSFSTLEIQRTEQGDSAMYLCASSFTGSPYEQYFGPGTRLTVT.